These 11 T cell receptor beta chains originate from one sample sequenced in a study of OX40 agonist ivuxolimab in advanced cancers. Here immunoSEQ multiplex PCR was the method, and the copy in TCRdb shows in-frame clones only, minus some. The table includes some 47,000 clones, 60% to 85% detected once. The sample in question was CD4+ or CD8+ T cells sorted from blood, obtained in a trial of the OX40 agonist ivuxolimab. These receptors came from an adult with an advanced solid tumor such as melanoma, head and neck, liver or kidney cancer.

The V gene is TRBV11-3, the J gene TRBJ2-1; 12 positions match TRBD2. V trimming: 5 bases; J trimming: 0 bases; junction bases outside the gene matches: 2. Germline values: CDR1 SGHNT, CDR2 YENEEA. The CDR3 runs to 16 residues. The CDR3 region is CASSPTSGSSYNEQFF. CDR3 DNA sequence: TGTGCCAGCAGCCCGACTAGCGGGAGCTCCTACAATGAGCAGTTCTTC.

There are a few counts of this clone. The J gene is TRBJ1-1, the V gene TRBV18, with 7 bases lining up with TRBD1. The CDR3 loop spans 14 amino acids. CDR1 is KGHSH, CDR2 LQKENI, per germline. V was clipped by 3 bases and J by 2 bases; unmatched bases: 3. Here the CDR3 reads CASSPAGGNTEAFF. CDR3 nucleotides: TGTGCCAGCTCACCGGCAGGGGGTAACACTGAAGCTTTCTTT. The full variable domain, in which reference TRBV18 and TRBJ1-1 provide the parts outside the CDR3, is NAGVMQNPRHLVRRRGQEARLRCSPMKGHSHVYWYRQLPEEGLKFMVYLQKENIIDESGMPKERFSAEFPKEGPSILRIQQVVRGDSAAYFCASSPAGGNTEAFFGQGTRLTVV.

The gene calls are TRBV16 and TRBJ2-7, with 7 bases lining up with TRBD1. Germline lookup yields CDR1 KGHSY and CDR2 FQNENV. V trimming: 0 bases; J trimming: 3 bases; junction bases outside the gene matches: 5. CDR3 size: 15 residues. The CDR3 DNA is TGTGCCAGCAGCCAATCGGCAGGGGGTCTCTACGAGCAGTACTTC. As protein: CASSQSAGGLYEQYF.

This chain connects TRBV10-3 to TRBJ1-2; weak D call: TRBD1 (6 bases). The V and J ends lost 9 bases and 8 bases respectively, with 22 bases between them. CDR1 is ENHRY, CDR2 SYGVKD, per germline. CDR3 length equals 14 residues. The CDR3 DNA sequence: TGTGCCATATCAGGGACATCACAAAACCGGGGCTACACCTTC. Translation gives CAISGTSQNRGYTF.

The chain links TRBV9 to TRBJ1-1, with D hard to call. V dropped 4 bases and J dropped 8 bases, with 15 bases sitting between them. The germline V gene encodes CDR1 SGDLS and CDR2 YYNGEE. The CDR3 covers 13 residues. The CDR3 DNA is TGTGCCAGCAGCTCCCGTTATTCCGAGGAAGCTTTCTTT. Its translation: CASSSRYSEEAFF.

J is TRBJ1-2 and V is TRBV6-5, with a possible D match to TRBD1 (6 bases). V was trimmed by 2 bases and J by 7 bases, leaving 8 bases between them. The CDR3 has 12 residues. The germline V gene has CDR1 MNHEY and CDR2 SVGAGI. As DNA, the CDR3 is TGTGCCAGCAGTTACGGGGGCGGTGGCTACACCTTC. It is translated as CASSYGGGGYTF.

The rearrangement joins TRBV7-9 to TRBJ1-5, with 7 bases aligning to TRBD1. Trimming took 4 bases from V and 6 from J; bases not matched to a gene: 6. The CDR3 is made up of 14 amino acids. CDR1 is SEHNR, CDR2 FQNEAQ, per germline (reference sequence). In DNA form, the CDR3 reads TGTGCCAGCAGCTCCGACAGGGTCATTCAGCCCCAGCATTTT. This sequence encodes CASSSDRVIQPQHF.

The chain employs TRBV9 and TRBJ2-7, with TRBD1 as a possible D gene (6 bases). V was clipped by 0 bases and J by 2 bases, with 12 bases between them. The CDR3 covers 15 residues. Germline V gives CDR1 SGDLS, CDR2 YYNGEE. The CDR3 DNA follows: TGTGCCAGCAGCGTAGACGTGACAGGTACCTACGAGCAGTACTTC. It encodes CASSVDVTGTYEQYF.

The chain employs TRBV7-8 and TRBJ2-1; D uncertain. V was trimmed by 3 bases and J by 8 bases, leaving 5 bases between them. Germline V gene lookup returns CDR1 SGHVS and CDR2 FQNEAQ. This CDR3 is 11 amino acids long. The CDR3 sequence is CASSLDHEQFF. The CDR3 DNA is TGTGCCAGCAGCTTGGACCATGAGCAGTTCTTC.

This clone was counted only a few times. The chain carries TRBV6-1 and TRBJ2-5; 9 bases are shared with TRBD1. Germline lookup yields CDR1 MNHNS and CDR2 SASEGT. Trimming took 1 base from V and 2 from J; bases not matched to a gene: 2. This CDR3 contains 15 residues. CDR3: CASSEGDREQETQYF. CDR3 DNA: TGTGCCAGCAGTGAAGGGGACAGGGAACAAGAGACCCAGTACTTC.

The rearrangement uses TRBV6-5 and TRBJ2-7; D may be TRBD2 (6 bases). V dropped 2 bases and J dropped 2 bases, with 13 bases sitting between them. There are 15 residues in the CDR3. From germline, CDR1 is MNHEY and CDR2 SVGAGI. The CDR3 sequence is CASSYKAEGAYEQYF. In nucleotides, the CDR3 is TGTGCCAGCAGTTACAAGGCGGAGGGCGCCTACGAGCAGTACTTC.